This TCR beta chain was captured in a study of blood T cell dynamics during melanoma immunotherapy. At the level of the study: First-line therapy was either pembrolizumab or nivolumab with ipilimumab for metastatic melanoma.

This CDR3 has 13 residues. The V end was cut by 5 bases, the J end by 1 base, with 9 bases between. Germline lookup yields CDR1 MNHNY and CDR2 SVGAGI (reference sequence). The time point denotes: pre-treatment baseline. Samples come from before therapy and from week 3 after the first blockade cycle. The method was immunoSEQ multiplex PCR; TCRdb's version includes in-frame clones alone and lacks a portion of them. The sample yields a few thousand clones, approximately 83% seen once. The TCR was taken from a human donor with melanoma. The chain has TRBV6-6 and TRBJ2-7; the D gene could be TRBD1 or TRBD2 (5 bases each). The specimen comprised blood, sampled from a patient treated with checkpoint blockade. CDR3 coding DNA: TGTGCCAGCAGTGACAGCGGATCCTACGAGCAGTACTTC. As protein: CASSDSGSYEQYF.